This T cell receptor (beta chain) comes out of a study of T cell repertoires in cytomegalovirus infection. Across the study: Alongside well-studied HLA-B-restricted CMV epitopes, recently identified HLA-C-restricted CMV epitopes were also used. Carrying CMV and the relevant HLA type showed in public TCR beta signatures. Broader study findings: The cumulative frequency of public TCR beta families identified carriers of CMV plus the relevant HLA. The ex vivo response showed dominance by HLA-C-restricted CMV-specific TCR beta clonotypes.

Only a few counts were recorded for this clonotype. What it binds is not known. TCRdb reanalysed the reads using MiXCR and keeps one entry per CDR3 protein. The repertoire consists of about 920,000 distinct CDR3 sequences, with around 31% occurring once and the leading ten covering about 14%. The receptor comes from a human donor in good health (CMV status not recorded). Some clones in this sample may be carry-over from other donors' samples. This specimen consisted of cultured CD8+ T cells from PBMCs, obtained from culture after CMV antigen stimulation.

CDR3 in amino acids: CASSDTGLAGGSGANVLTF. The CDR3 nucleotides are TGTGCCAGCAGCGATACGGGACTAGCGGGGGGGTCTGGGGCCAACGTCCTGACTTTC. The chain links TRBV7-9 to TRBJ2-6; TRBD2 agrees at 16 bases. Germline CDR1 and CDR2: SEHNR and FQNEAQ (reference sequence). The CDR3 loop spans 19 amino acids. With V trimmed by 5 bases and J by 1 base, 5 bases remained unmatched.